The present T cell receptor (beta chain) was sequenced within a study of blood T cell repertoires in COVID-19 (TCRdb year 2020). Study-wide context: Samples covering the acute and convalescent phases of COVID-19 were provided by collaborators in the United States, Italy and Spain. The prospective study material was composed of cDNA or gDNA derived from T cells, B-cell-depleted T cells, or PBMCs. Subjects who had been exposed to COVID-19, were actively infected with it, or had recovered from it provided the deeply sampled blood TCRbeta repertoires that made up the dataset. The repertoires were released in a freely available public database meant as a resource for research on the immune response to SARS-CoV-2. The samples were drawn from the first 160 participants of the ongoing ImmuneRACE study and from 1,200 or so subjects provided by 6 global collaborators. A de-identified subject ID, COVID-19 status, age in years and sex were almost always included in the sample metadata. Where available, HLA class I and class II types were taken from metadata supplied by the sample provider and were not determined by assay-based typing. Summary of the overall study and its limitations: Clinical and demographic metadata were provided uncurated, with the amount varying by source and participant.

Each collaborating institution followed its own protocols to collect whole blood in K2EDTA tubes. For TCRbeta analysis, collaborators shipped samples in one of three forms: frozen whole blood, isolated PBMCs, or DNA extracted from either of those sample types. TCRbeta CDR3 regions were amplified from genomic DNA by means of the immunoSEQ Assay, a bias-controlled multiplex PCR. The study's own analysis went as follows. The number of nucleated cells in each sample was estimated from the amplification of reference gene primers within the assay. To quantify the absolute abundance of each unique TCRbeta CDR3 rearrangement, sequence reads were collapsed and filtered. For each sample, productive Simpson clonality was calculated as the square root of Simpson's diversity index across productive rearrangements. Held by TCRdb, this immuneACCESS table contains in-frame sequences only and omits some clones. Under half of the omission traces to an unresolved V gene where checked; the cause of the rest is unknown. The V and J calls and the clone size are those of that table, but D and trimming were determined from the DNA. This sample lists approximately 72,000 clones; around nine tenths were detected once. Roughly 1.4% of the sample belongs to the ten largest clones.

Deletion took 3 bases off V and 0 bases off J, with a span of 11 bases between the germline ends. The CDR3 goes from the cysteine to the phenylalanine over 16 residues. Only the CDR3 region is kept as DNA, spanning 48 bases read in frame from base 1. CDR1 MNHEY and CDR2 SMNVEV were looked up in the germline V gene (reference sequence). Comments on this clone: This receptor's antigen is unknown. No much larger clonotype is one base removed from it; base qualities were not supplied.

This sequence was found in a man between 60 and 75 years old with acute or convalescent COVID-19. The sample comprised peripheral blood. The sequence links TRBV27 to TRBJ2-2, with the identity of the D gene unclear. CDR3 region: CASSLAPSANTGELFF. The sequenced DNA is TGTGCCAGCAGTTTGGCTCCGAGCGCGAACACCGGGGAGCTGTTTTTT.